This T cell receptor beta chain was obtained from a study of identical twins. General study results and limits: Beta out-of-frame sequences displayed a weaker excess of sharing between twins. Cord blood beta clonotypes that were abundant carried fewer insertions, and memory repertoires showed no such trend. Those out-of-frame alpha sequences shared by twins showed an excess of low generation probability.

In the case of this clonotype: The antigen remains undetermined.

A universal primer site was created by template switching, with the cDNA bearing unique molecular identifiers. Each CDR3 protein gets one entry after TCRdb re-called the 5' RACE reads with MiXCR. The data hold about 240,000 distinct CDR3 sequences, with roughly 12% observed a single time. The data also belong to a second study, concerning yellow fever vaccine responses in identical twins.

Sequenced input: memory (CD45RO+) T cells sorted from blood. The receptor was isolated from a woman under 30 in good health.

CDR3 sequence reads: CSARLTSGGDNEQFF. The CDR3 DNA is TGCAGTGCTAGGTTGACTAGCGGGGGGGACAATGAGCAGTTCTTC. V is TRBV20-1 and J is TRBJ2-1; TRBD2 aligns across 14 bases. The germline gives CDR1 DFQATT, CDR2 SNEGSKA (reference sequence). The CDR3 consists of 15 residues. Trimming removed 3 bases from V and 5 bases from J; junction bases left unmatched: 3.